This T cell receptor (beta chain) comes out of a study of blood T cell repertoires in COVID-19 (dated by TCRdb to 2020 to 2022). For the wider study: The collaborator samples originated in the United States, Italy and Spain and spanned the acute and convalescent phases of COVID-19. A freely available public database, intended as a resource for researchers studying the immune response to SARS-CoV-2, is where the repertoires were released. The samples were drawn from two sources: the first 160 participants of the ongoing ImmuneRACE study, and 1,000 to 1,500 subjects contributed by 6 global collaborators. The prospective study material was composed of cDNA or gDNA derived from T cells, B-cell-depleted T cells, or PBMCs. Deeply sampled blood TCRbeta repertoires from subjects exposed to, actively infected with, or recovered from COVID-19 were included in the dataset. Where HLA class I and class II types were available, the types were taken from metadata supplied by the sample provider, not from assay-based typing. The sample metadata nearly always contained a de-identified subject ID, COVID-19 status, age in years and sex. Results the study describes overall, beyond this receptor: Clinical and demographic metadata were provided uncurated, with the amount varying by source and participant.

V drops 4 bases and J drops 3 bases, leaving 13 bases in between. From cysteine to phenylalanine, the CDR3 is 14 amino acids long. The DNA shown is the 42-base CDR3, in frame from base 1. CDR1 and CDR2, looked up from the germline V gene (reference sequence), are SGHNT and YYREEE. With regard to this clone: It lacks a known antigen. No much larger clone is present one base from it, and per-base qualities are unavailable.

Enrolling through a virtual design, the prospective study's participants ranged in age from roughly 18 to 89 years and lived across 20 to 25 United States geographic areas. To assign participants to cohorts, the prospective study relied on clinical history that participants themselves reported in a screening survey and a study questionnaire. ImmuneRACE Cohort 3 recovered participants were defined by two consecutive negative NP/OP PCR tests, healthcare professional clearance, or symptom resolution. In the prospective study, mobile phlebotomists collected whole blood, serum and a nasopharyngeal or oropharyngeal swab from each participant. Over a roughly 2-month period, participants in the prospective study had the option of providing additional blood draws and questionnaires. Blood samples from the prospective study were shipped frozen or at room temperature prior to DNA extraction. The immunoSEQ Assay, a bias-controlled multiplex PCR, was used to amplify TCRbeta CDR3 regions from genomic DNA. Regarding the original processing steps: Within the assay, amplification of reference gene primers was used to estimate how many nucleated cells each sample contained. To quantify the absolute abundance of each unique TCRbeta CDR3 rearrangement, sequence reads were collapsed and filtered. For each sample, productive Simpson clonality was calculated by taking the square root of Simpson's diversity index across productive rearrangements. As stored in TCRdb, this immuneACCESS dataset retains in-frame rearrangements with V and J assigned. A fraction of the clones does not appear; measured against another copy, unresolved V genes explain less than half of the discrepancy, and the remainder lacks a known reason. That table furnishes V, J and clone size, whereas the DNA furnished D and trimming. This sample has approximately 350,000 clones in its table, and about 90% of those were observed once. The ten biggest clones cover about 2.7% of the sample.

The chain is assembled from TRBV5-4 and TRBJ1-1; TRBD1 is a possible D gene, resting on 5 matching bases. This receptor was obtained from a woman in her 30s who had recovered from COVID-19. Sequenced input: PBMCs or T cells enriched from blood (not recorded which). The CDR3 reads as follows: CASSVGVRDTEAFF. DNA sequence: TGTGCCAGCAGCGTAGGGGTTAGGGACACTGAAGCTTTCTTT.